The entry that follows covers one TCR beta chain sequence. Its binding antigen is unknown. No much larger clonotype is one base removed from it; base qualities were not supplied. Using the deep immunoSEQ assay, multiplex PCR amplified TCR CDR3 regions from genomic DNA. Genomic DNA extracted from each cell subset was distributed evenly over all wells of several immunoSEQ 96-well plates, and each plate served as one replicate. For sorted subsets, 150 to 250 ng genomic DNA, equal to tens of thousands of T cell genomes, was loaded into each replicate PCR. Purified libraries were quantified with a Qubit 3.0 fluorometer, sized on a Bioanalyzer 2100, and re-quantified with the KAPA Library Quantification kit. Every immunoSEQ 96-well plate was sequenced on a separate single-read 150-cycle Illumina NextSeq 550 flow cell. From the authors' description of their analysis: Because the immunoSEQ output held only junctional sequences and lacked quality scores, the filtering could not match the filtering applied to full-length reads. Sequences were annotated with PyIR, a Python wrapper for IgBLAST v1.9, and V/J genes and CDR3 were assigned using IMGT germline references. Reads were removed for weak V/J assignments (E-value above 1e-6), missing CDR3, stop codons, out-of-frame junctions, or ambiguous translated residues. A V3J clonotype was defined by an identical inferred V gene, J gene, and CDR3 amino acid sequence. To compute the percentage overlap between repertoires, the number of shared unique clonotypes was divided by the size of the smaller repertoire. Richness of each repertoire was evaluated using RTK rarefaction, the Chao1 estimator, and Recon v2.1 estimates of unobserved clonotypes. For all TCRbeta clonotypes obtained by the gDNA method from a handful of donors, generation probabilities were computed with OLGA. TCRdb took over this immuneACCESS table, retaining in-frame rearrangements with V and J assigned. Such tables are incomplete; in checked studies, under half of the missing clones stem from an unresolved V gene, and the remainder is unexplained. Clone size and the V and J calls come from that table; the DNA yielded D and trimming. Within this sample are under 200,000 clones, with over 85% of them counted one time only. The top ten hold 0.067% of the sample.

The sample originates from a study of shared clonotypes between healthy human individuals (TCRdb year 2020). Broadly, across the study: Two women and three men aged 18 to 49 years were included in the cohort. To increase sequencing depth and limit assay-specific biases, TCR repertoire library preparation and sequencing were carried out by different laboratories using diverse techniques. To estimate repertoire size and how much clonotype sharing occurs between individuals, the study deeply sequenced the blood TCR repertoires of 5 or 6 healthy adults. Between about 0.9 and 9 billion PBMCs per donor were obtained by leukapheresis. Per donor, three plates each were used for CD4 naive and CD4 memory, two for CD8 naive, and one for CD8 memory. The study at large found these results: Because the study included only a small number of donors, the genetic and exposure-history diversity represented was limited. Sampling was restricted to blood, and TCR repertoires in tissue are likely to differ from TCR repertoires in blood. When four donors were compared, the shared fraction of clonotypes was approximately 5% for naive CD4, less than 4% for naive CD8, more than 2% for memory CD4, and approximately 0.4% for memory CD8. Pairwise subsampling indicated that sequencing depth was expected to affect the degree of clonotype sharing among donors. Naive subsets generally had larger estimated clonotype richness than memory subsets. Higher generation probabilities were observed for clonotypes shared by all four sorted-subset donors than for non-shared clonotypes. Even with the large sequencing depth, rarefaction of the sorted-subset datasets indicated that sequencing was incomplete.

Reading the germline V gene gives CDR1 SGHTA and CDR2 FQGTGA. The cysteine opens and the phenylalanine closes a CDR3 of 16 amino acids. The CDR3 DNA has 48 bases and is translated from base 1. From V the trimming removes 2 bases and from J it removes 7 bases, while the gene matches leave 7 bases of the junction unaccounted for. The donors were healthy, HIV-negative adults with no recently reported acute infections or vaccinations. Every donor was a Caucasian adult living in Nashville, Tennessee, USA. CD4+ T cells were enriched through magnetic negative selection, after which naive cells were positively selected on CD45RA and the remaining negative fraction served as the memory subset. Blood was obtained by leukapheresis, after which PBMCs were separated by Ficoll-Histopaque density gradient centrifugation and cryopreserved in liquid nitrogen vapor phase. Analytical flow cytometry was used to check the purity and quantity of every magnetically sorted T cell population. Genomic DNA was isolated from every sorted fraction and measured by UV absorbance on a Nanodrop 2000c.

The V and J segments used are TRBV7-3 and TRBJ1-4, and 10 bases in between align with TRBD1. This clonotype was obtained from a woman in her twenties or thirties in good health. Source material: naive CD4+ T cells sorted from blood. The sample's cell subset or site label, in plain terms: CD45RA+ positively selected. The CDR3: CASSLLGGTGVEKLFF. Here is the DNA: TGTGCCAGCAGCTTATTGGGAGGGACAGGGGTTGAAAAACTGTTTTTT.